A selection of T cell receptor beta chains follows, all from one sample in a study of shared clonotypes between healthy human individuals. TCRdb keeps only in-frame clones here, not all; method: immunoSEQ multiplex PCR. The data contain under 2.5 million clones, 80% to 95% of them seen just once; the ten biggest clones take up about 0.36%. The sequenced material came from naive CD4+ T cells from PBMCs. The receptors derive from a man between 18 and 29 years old in good health. Some clones in this sample may be carry-over from other donors' samples. CDR3s include the opening cysteine and the closing phenylalanine or tryptophan. The order of the fields is clone size, V gene, CDR3 length, J gene, D gene, CDR3 DNA, CDR3 protein. The D gene is left open where the match is weak. Clone size is not always given. Where it is, it says once, few, many or a class for expanded clones.

>once|TRBV28|15|TRBJ1-4|.
TGTGCCAGCAGGCCAACAGGGACGTCTAATGAAAAACTGTTTTTT
CASRPTGTSNEKLFF
>.|TRBV9|14|TRBJ1-2|TRBD1
TGTGCCAGCAGGTCTCCAAGGACAGGGTATCGCTACACCTTC
CASRSPRTGYRYTF
>.|TRBV6-5|15|TRBJ2-1|.
TGTGCCAGCAGCCCGGGCCGACTAGTACTTTATGAGCAGTTCTTC
CASSPGRLVLYEQFF
>few|TRBV10-3|11|TRBJ2-5|.
TGTGCCATCAGTGGTGGAGAGACCCAGTACTTC
CAISGGETQYF
>.|TRBV5-1|14|TRBJ2-7|TRBD2
TGCGCCAGCAGCCCTGGGACTAGCGGGAGCGAGCAGTACTTC
CASSPGTSGSEQYF
>.|TRBV11-2|13|TRBJ1-1|.
TGTGCCAGCAGCTTAGCAAGGAACACTGAAGCTTTCTTT
CASSLARNTEAFF
>.|TRBV6-6|12|TRBJ1-5|.
TGTGCCAGCAGTTATAGGGATCAGCCCCAGCATTTT
CASSYRDQPQHF
>.|TRBV10-1|10|TRBJ2-5|.
TGCGCCAGCATGTGGGAGACCCAGTACTTC
CASMWETQYF
>.|TRBV7-6|13|TRBJ2-3|.
TGTGCCAGCAACGCACGTGTGGGAGATACGCAGTATTTT
CASNARVGDTQYF
>.|TRBV4-2|16|TRBJ2-2|TRBD2
TGTGCCAGCAGCCAGACTAGCGGGAGGGCCGCCGGGGAGCTGTTTTTT
CASSQTSGRAAGELFF
>.|TRBV19|13|TRBJ2-3|.
TGTGCCAGTAGTATAGGGGGTAGGGTAGTGAAGTATTTT
CASSIGGRVVKYF
>.|TRBV7-8|15|TRBJ2-1|TRBD2
TGTGCCAGCAGCCCTGCTAGCGGGGGGGACAATGAGCAGTTCTTC
CASSPASGGDNEQFF
>.|TRBV28|20|TRBJ2-3|TRBD2
TGTGCCAGCATGCGGCCGGGACTAGCAAAATCACACCCGCGGACAGATACGCAGTATTTT
CASMRPGLAKSHPRTDTQYF
>.|TRBV29-1|13|TRBJ1-6|TRBD1
TGCAGCGCAGGACAGGGGGCGAATTCACCCCTCCACTTT
CSAGQGANSPLHF
>.|TRBV27|14|TRBJ2-7|TRBD1
TGTGCCAGCAGTCCCCGGGACAGCTCCTACGAGCAGTACTTC
CASSPRDSSYEQYF
>.|TRBV4-3|13|TRBJ1-2|.
TGCGCCAGCAGCCGCGGCGCTAACTATGGCTACACCTTC
CASSRGANYGYTF